The 14 T cell receptor beta chains reported below all come from one sample, sequenced in a study of T cell clones after liver transplantation. Generated by immunoSEQ multiplex PCR, the TCRdb table keeps only in-frame clones and is missing some. The table shows tens of thousands of clones, with roughly 80% occurring only once. Sequences were derived from CD4+ T cells from blood, sampled about 46 months after liver transplant. The receptors were gathered from a human patient who received a liver transplant. Some of these T cells may belong to the graft donor.

The chain uses TRBV6-1 and TRBJ2-3, with D perhaps matching TRBD2 (5 bases). V dropped 8 bases and J dropped 4 bases, with 13 bases sitting between them. The CDR3 is made up of 13 amino acids. From germline, CDR1 is MNHNS and CDR2 SASEGT. CDR3 sequence (DNA): TGTGCCAGCGCCCCTCGAGGGTCAGATACGCAGTATTTT. As protein: CASAPRGSDTQYF.

The chain joins TRBV7-3 to TRBJ1-1; D unresolved. CDR1 is SGHTA, CDR2 FQGTGA, per germline. Trimming removed 5 bases at V and 1 base at J, with 11 bases between. There are 14 residues in the CDR3. CDR3 residues: CASSMTSSNTEAFF. CDR3 sequence (DNA): TGTGCCAGCAGCATGACATCTTCGAACACTGAAGCTTTCTTT.

The V gene is TRBV20-1, the J gene TRBJ2-1; D remains ambiguous. Germline V gives CDR1 DFQATT, CDR2 SNEGSKA (reference sequence). The CDR3 loop spans 10 amino acids. V was trimmed by 6 bases and J by 5 bases, leaving 5 bases between them. The CDR3 nucleotides are TGCAGTGCGGAAGACAATGAGCAGTTCTTC. It translates to CSAEDNEQFF.

This rearrangement joins TRBV29-1 to TRBJ2-7; a weak D match, TRBD2 (7 bases). The V gene's germline CDR1 is SQVTM and CDR2 ANQGSEA. V lost 6 bases to trimming and J lost 9 bases, with 27 bases between them. There are 15 residues in the CDR3. CDR3 region: CSVILQGSGGRTQYF. The CDR3 DNA reads TGCAGCGTAATTTTACAGGGCTCCGGGGGGAGGACGCAGTACTTC.

This clone has a single count. The sample has other DNA sequences that encode this CDR3 too. V gene TRBV27 combines with J gene TRBJ2-1; TRBD2 agrees at 8 bases. The CDR3 has 16 amino acids. Per the germline V gene, CDR1 is MNHEY and CDR2 is SMNVEV (reference sequence). With V trimmed by 3 bases and J by 2 bases, 6 bases remained unmatched. CDR3 sequence (DNA): TGTGCCAGCAGTTTCGGTAGCGGGGAAACCTACAATGAGCAGTTCTTC. The encoded protein is CASSFGSGETYNEQFF.

The rearrangement uses TRBV7-2 and TRBJ1-5; 9 bases agree with TRBD1. The V gene end was trimmed by 5 bases and the J gene end by 3 bases; junction bases not matched to a gene: 5. This CDR3 region has 15 residues. CDR1 and CDR2 from the germline V gene are SGHTA and FQGNSA. The CDR3 region is CASSLGQGLNQPQHF. In DNA form, the CDR3 reads TGTGCCAGCAGCCTAGGACAGGGGCTCAATCAGCCCCAGCATTTT.

The rearrangement joins TRBV28 to TRBJ1-1; D is perhaps TRBD1 (6 bases). The V gene's germline CDR1 is MDHEN and CDR2 SYDVKM. The V gene lost 8 bases and the J gene lost 2 bases, with 15 bases spanning the gap. The CDR3 contains 14 residues. CDR3 protein: CASEKGHHNTEAFF. CDR3 bases: TGTGCCAGCGAAAAGGGACACCATAACACTGAAGCTTTCTTT.

The chain carries TRBV11-3 and TRBJ2-1; D gene ambiguous. Deletions cut 4 bases from V and 8 bases from J, with 6 bases between. This CDR3 has 11 amino acids. CDR1 and CDR2 from the germline V gene are SGHNT and YENEEA. For the CDR3, the DNA is TGTGCCAGCAGCTCGACTGATGAGCAGTTCTTC. Its translation is CASSSTDEQFF.

The chain carries TRBV2 and TRBJ2-5; D may match TRBD1 or TRBD2 (5 bases each). The V end lost 4 bases, the J end lost 5 bases, and 11 bases lay between the germline ends. Looked up from germline, CDR1 is SNHLY and CDR2 is FYNNEI. This CDR3 comprises 13 residues. The CDR3 here is CASSVEGMETQYF. In DNA, the CDR3 is TGTGCCAGCAGTGTTGAGGGGATGGAGACCCAGTACTTC.

V is TRBV2 and J is TRBJ2-7, with 10 bases aligning to TRBD1. The CDR3 consists of 14 residues. Trimming at V came to 6 bases and at J to 3 bases, leaving 5 bases not matched to a gene. Germline assignment: CDR1 SNHLY and CDR2 FYNNEI. The CDR3: CASSGDRGYYEQYF. CDR3 nucleotide sequence: TGTGCCAGCAGCGGGGACAGGGGTTACTACGAGCAGTACTTC. Full variable domain (outside the CDR3, taken from reference TRBV2 and TRBJ2-7): EPEVTQTPSHQVTQMGQEVILRCVPISNHLYFYWYRQILGQKVEFLVSFYNNEISEKSEIFDDQFSVERPDGSNFTLKIRSTKLEDSAMYFCASSGDRGYYEQYFGPGTRLTVT.

The J gene is TRBJ2-7, the V gene TRBV6-5; 11 bases map to TRBD2. The CDR3 is 14 amino acids. After removal of 4 bases from V and 5 bases from J, the junction contained 4 bases not matched to a gene. CDR1 and CDR2 (germline): MNHEY, SVGAGI. In nucleotides, the CDR3 is TGTGCCAGCAGTTTTAGCGGGGGGGCCCACGAGCAGTACTTC. Protein product: CASSFSGGAHEQYF.

In regard to this clone: Germline and junction disagree at one end, which may indicate a read error. The chain uses TRBV5-1 and TRBJ2-1; D not resolved. Germline CDR1 and CDR2: SGHRS and YFSETQ. This CDR3 is 15 amino acids long. The CDR3: CASRLAPSSYNEQFF. CDR3 coding DNA: TGCGCCAGCAGGTTGGCGCCGAGCTCCTACAATGAGCAGTTCTTC.

CDR3: CASSLGHSGSAEAFF. CDR3 DNA sequence: TGTGCCAGCAGCTTAGGACATTCAGGGAGTGCTGAAGCTTTCTTT. This chain uses TRBV7-8 with TRBJ1-1; TRBD1 might be the D (5 bases). The CDR3 loop spans 15 amino acids. CDR1 is SGHVS and CDR2 is FQNEAQ in the germline V gene. V lost 1 base and J lost 6, with 15 bases in between.

The chain carries TRBV29-1 and TRBJ1-2, with D possibly being TRBD1 (6 bases). From germline, CDR1 is SQVTM and CDR2 ANQGSEA. Trimming removed 5 bases from V and 4 bases from J, with 11 bases in between. The CDR3 consists of 12 residues. CDR3 sequence: CSVLGQTYGYTF. In DNA form, the CDR3 reads TGCAGCGTTCTCGGACAGACCTATGGCTACACCTTC.